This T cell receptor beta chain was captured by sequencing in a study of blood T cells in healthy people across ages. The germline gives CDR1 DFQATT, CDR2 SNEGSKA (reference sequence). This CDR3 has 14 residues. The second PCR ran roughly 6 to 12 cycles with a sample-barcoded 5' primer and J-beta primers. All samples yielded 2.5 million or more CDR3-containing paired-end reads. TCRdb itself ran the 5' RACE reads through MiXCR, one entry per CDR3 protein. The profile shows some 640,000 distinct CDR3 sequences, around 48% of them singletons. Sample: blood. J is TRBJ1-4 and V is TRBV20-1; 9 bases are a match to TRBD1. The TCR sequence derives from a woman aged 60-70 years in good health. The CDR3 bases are TGCAGCGCGGGGATAGGGACAGGGAATGAAAAACTGTTTTTT. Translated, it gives CSAGIGTGNEKLFF.